These T cell receptor beta chains were read from a single sample in a study of blood T cell repertoires in COVID-19. Method: immunoSEQ multiplex PCR; TCRdb's copy keeps in-frame clones and lacks some. The table lists approximately 88,000 clones, roughly 78% of them singletons. The sequenced sample consisted of peripheral blood. All receptors derive from a woman older than 75 with acute or convalescent COVID-19. Each CDR3 is given with its conserved first and last residue. D genes are given only for firm matches. Only some rows state a clone size, as once, few, many or a class for expanded clones.

clone_size	v_call	j_call	d_call	cdr3_aa	cdr3_nt
once	TRBV7-6	TRBJ2-1	TRBD2	CASSLTSGSSNEQFF	TGTGCCAGCAGCTTAACTAGCGGGAGTTCGAATGAGCAGTTCTTC
.	TRBV3-1/TRBV3-2	TRBJ2-1	.	CASSQDYTREQFF	TGTGCCAGCAGCCAAGATTACACCCGTGAGCAGTTCTTC
.	TRBV29-1	TRBJ2-3	.	CSAGVDTQYF	TGCAGCGCAGGAGTAGATACGCAGTATTTT
once	TRBV5-1	TRBJ2-2	TRBD2	CASSGAGGTGELFF	TGCGCCAGCAGCGGCGCGGGAGGGACCGGGGAGCTGTTTTTT
once	TRBV5-5	TRBJ2-1	TRBD2	CASSLTGTRSIDEQFF	TGTGCCAGCAGTTTAACCGGGACTAGATCAATCGATGAGCAGTTCTTC
.	TRBV19	TRBJ2-7	TRBD2	CASSTGLAGGPTEQYF	TGTGCCAGTAGTACGGGACTAGCGGGAGGCCCTACCGAGCAGTACTTC
.	TRBV7-2	TRBJ2-1	.	CASSFPGVKEFF	TGTGCCAGCAGCTTTCCGGGAGTGAAGGAGTTCTTC
.	TRBV6-5	TRBJ2-6	TRBD1	CASRTGGSGANVLTF	TGTGCCAGCAGGACAGGGGGGTCTGGGGCCAACGTCCTGACTTTC
.	TRBV6-5	TRBJ2-5	TRBD2	CASGLAGGEETQYF	TGTGCCAGTGGACTAGCGGGGGGGGAAGAGACCCAGTACTTC
.	TRBV5-4	TRBJ1-5	TRBD1	CASSKTGTNQPQHF	TGTGCCAGCAGCAAGACAGGGACTAATCAGCCCCAGCATTTT
.	TRBV7-2	TRBJ1-1	TRBD1	CASSPLTGRSTEAFF	TGTGCCAGCAGTCCCCTGACAGGGAGGTCGACTGAAGCTTTCTTT
.	TRBV19	TRBJ2-4	.	CASSIDFSVQYF	TGTGCCAGTAGTATAGACTTCTCCGTTCAGTACTTC
.	TRBV5-1	TRBJ2-2	TRBD2	CASSFSAGATNTGELFF	TGCGCCAGCAGCTTTTCGGCGGGAGCCACGAACACCGGGGAGCTGTTTTTT
.	TRBV11-1	TRBJ2-7	TRBD1	CASSGRDRRYEQYF	TGTGCCAGCAGCGGCCGGGACAGGAGATACGAGCAGTACTTC
once	TRBV5-1	TRBJ1-4	TRBD1	CASSSTGGGEKLFF	TGCGCCAGCAGCTCAACAGGGGGAGGAGAAAAACTGTTTTTT
.	TRBV21-1	TRBJ1-5	.	CASSKARQHYSNQPQHF	TGTGCCAGCAGCAAGGCAAGACAGCACTATAGCAATCAGCCCCAGCATTTT
.	TRBV18	TRBJ2-2	TRBD1	CASSHTDRGSNTGELFF	TGTGCCAGCTCACATACGGACAGGGGCTCGAACACCGGGGAGCTGTTTTTT
once	TRBV5-1	TRBJ2-7	.	CASSLVVSYEQYF	TGCGCCAGCAGCTTGGTCGTCTCCTACGAGCAGTACTTC
.	TRBV7-9	TRBJ1-2	TRBD1	CASGTGTYGYTF	TGTGCCAGCGGGACAGGGACCTATGGCTACACCTTC
.	TRBV4-1	TRBJ1-1	.	CASSQGNRVDRNTEAFF	TGCGCCAGCAGCCAAGGGAACCGGGTCGACAGGAACACTGAAGCTTTCTTT
.	TRBV3-1/TRBV3-2	TRBJ1-2	.	CASSQGGVATNYGYTF	TGTGCCAGCAGCCAAGGAGGAGTGGCAACTAACTATGGCTACACCTTC
.	TRBV11-2	TRBJ2-2	.	CASVWGISNTGELFF	TGTGCCAGCGTTTGGGGCATCTCGAACACCGGGGAGCTGTTTTTT
.	TRBV14	TRBJ2-7	TRBD1	CARDRTSGQSYEQYF	TGTGCCAGGGACAGGACTTCGGGACAATCCTACGAGCAGTACTTC
.	TRBV11-3	TRBJ1-1	TRBD1	CASSTRQGADTEAFF	TGTGCCAGCAGCACCCGACAGGGGGCCGACACTGAAGCTTTCTTT
.	TRBV18	TRBJ2-1	TRBD1	CASSTGTGSHNEQFF	TGTGCCAGCTCAACCGGGACAGGGTCCCACAATGAGCAGTTCTTC
.	TRBV10-3	TRBJ2-2	.	CAISELAPTGELFF	TGTGCCATCAGTGAACTAGCCCCCACCGGGGAGCTGTTTTTT
.	TRBV30	TRBJ1-2	.	CASNSDWDLDYGYTF	TGTGCTTCGAACTCGGATTGGGACTTAGACTATGGCTACACCTTC
.	TRBV11-2	TRBJ2-3	.	CASSLHSWGGATDTQYF	TGTGCCAGCAGCTTACATTCTTGGGGGGGGGCTACAGATACGCAGTATTTT
.	TRBV30	TRBJ1-2	.	CAWSPLLYGYTF	TGTGCCTGGAGTCCTCTTCTCTATGGCTACACCTTC
.	TRBV3-1/TRBV3-2	TRBJ2-5	.	CASSPHLGSGVTQYF	TGTGCCAGCAGTCCCCATTTGGGCTCCGGGGTGACCCAGTACTTC
.	TRBV10-3	TRBJ2-5	.	CAISYSFQETQYF	TGTGCCATCAGCTATAGCTTTCAAGAGACCCAGTACTTC
.	TRBV27	TRBJ1-4	.	CASSLGASQTFVEKLFF	TGTGCCAGCAGTTTAGGGGCGTCTCAGACGTTTGTTGAAAAACTGTTTTTT
.	TRBV7-3	TRBJ2-5	TRBD2	CASSLKAGGLQETQYF	TGTGCCAGCAGCTTAAAAGCGGGGGGCCTCCAAGAGACCCAGTACTTC
.	TRBV2	TRBJ2-7	TRBD1	CASSEGRGSYEQYF	TGTGCCAGCAGTGAAGGCAGGGGGTCCTACGAGCAGTACTTC
few	TRBV18	TRBJ1-1	.	CASSPLGHPDTEAFF	TGTGCCAGCTCACCACTAGGACACCCGGACACTGAAGCTTTCTTT
.	TRBV5-1	TRBJ1-5	.	CASSLVGGDQPQHF	TGCGCCAGCAGCTTGGTGGGGGGTGATCAGCCCCAGCATTTT
few	TRBV6-5	TRBJ1-3	.	CASSTQGGNTIYF	TGTGCCAGCAGTACCCAGGGTGGAAACACCATATATTTT
few	TRBV11-2	TRBJ2-7	.	CASSDWLDYEQYF	TGTGCCAGCAGCGACTGGTTGGACTACGAGCAGTACTTC
.	TRBV3-1/TRBV3-2	TRBJ2-2	TRBD2	CASSQGTSGGARNTGELFF	TGTGCCAGCAGCCAAGGGACTAGCGGGGGGGCCAGGAACACCGGGGAGCTGTTTTTT
.	TRBV9	TRBJ2-1	TRBD1	CASSVGDRGRREQFF	TGTGCCAGCAGCGTAGGGGACAGGGGGCGTAGAGAGCAGTTCTTC
.	TRBV7-2	TRBJ2-7	TRBD2	CASSFTGTSGAYEQYF	TGTGCCAGCAGCTTCACCGGGACTAGCGGGGCCTACGAGCAGTACTTC
.	TRBV5-1	TRBJ1-5	.	CASSLAAGDQPQHF	TGCGCCAGCAGCTTGGCCGCCGGAGATCAGCCCCAGCATTTT
.	TRBV29-1	TRBJ2-7	TRBD2	CSGNLGTSGSERYEQYF	TGCAGCGGGAACTTAGGGACTAGCGGGAGCGAGAGATACGAGCAGTACTTC
.	TRBV10-3	TRBJ2-5	.	CAISEGQVGKTQYF	TGTGCCATCAGTGAGGGCCAGGTCGGGAAGACCCAGTACTTC
.	TRBV6-5	TRBJ1-1	TRBD1	CASNYRGQGTEAFF	TGTGCCAGCAACTACAGGGGGCAGGGCACTGAAGCTTTCTTT
once	TRBV2	TRBJ2-1	.	CASSGLGGNYNEQFF	TGTGCCAGCAGCGGACTAGGGGGAAACTACAATGAGCAGTTCTTC
.	TRBV6-5	TRBJ2-1	TRBD2	CASSYGTINEQFF	TGTGCCAGCAGTTACGGGACTATTAATGAGCAGTTCTTC
few	TRBV9	TRBJ2-2	.	CASSGSSYGELFF	TGTGCCAGCAGCGGGTCTAGCTACGGGGAGCTGTTTTTT
.	TRBV30	TRBJ2-5	TRBD2	CAWSRRLAGEETQYF	TGTGCCTGGAGTAGGAGACTAGCGGGGGAAGAGACCCAGTACTTC
.	TRBV29-1	TRBJ2-7	.	CSVAKSGTGYEQYF	TGCAGCGTTGCTAAATCTGGTACGGGCTACGAGCAGTACTTC
.	TRBV7-9	TRBJ1-2	.	CASSLVGGYYGYTF	TGTGCCAGCAGCTTAGTTGGGGGCTACTATGGCTACACCTTC
.	TRBV2	TRBJ2-7	.	CASTPRWSYEQYF	TGTGCCAGCACCCCGAGGTGGAGTTACGAGCAGTACTTC
.	TRBV2	TRBJ2-5	.	CASRRESQARETQYF	TGTGCCAGCAGACGAGAATCTCAGGCCCGGGAGACCCAGTACTTC
.	TRBV5-1	TRBJ2-3	TRBD2	CTSSLGLLAGAPTDTQYF	TGCACCAGCAGCTTGGGGTTACTAGCGGGAGCCCCCACAGATACGCAGTATTTT
.	TRBV9	TRBJ2-5	TRBD1	CASSLGQGRETQYF	TGTGCCAGCAGCCTTGGACAGGGTAGAGAGACCCAGTACTTC
few	TRBV5-5	TRBJ2-1	TRBD2	CASRTSVYEQFF	TGTGCCAGCAGGACTAGCGTCTATGAGCAGTTCTTC
.	TRBV5-1	TRBJ1-4	TRBD1	CASSAGTGGSEKLFF	TGCGCCAGCAGCGCCGGGACAGGGGGAAGTGAAAAACTGTTTTTT
.	TRBV24-1	TRBJ2-2	TRBD1	CATSDSGQGRYAVELFF	TGTGCCACCAGTGACTCAGGACAGGGGAGGTATGCTGTGGAGCTGTTTTTT
.	TRBV6-1	TRBJ2-3	TRBD2	CASSEEGLAGVTDTQYF	TGTGCCAGCAGTGAAGAGGGACTAGCGGGAGTAACAGATACGCAGTATTTT
.	TRBV2	TRBJ1-1	TRBD1	CASSTGGEVTEAFF	TGTGCCAGCAGTACAGGGGGCGAGGTCACTGAAGCTTTCTTT